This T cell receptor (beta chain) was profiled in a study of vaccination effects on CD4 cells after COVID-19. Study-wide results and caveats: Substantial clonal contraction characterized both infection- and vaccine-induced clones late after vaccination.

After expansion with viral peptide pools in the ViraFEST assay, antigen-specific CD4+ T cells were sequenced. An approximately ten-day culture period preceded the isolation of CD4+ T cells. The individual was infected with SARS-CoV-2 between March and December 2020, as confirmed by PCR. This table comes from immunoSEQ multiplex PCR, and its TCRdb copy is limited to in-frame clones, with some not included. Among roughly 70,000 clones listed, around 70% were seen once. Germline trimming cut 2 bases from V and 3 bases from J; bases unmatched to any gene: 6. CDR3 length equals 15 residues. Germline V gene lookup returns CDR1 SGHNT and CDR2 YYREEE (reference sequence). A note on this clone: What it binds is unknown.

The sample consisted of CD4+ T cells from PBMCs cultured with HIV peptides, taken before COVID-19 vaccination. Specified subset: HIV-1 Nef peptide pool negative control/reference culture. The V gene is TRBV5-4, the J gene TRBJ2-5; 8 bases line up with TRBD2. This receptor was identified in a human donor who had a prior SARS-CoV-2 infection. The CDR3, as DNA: TGTGCCAGCAGCTTCCCGGGAGGGCCTGAAGAGACCCAGTACTTC. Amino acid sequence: CASSFPGGPEETQYF.